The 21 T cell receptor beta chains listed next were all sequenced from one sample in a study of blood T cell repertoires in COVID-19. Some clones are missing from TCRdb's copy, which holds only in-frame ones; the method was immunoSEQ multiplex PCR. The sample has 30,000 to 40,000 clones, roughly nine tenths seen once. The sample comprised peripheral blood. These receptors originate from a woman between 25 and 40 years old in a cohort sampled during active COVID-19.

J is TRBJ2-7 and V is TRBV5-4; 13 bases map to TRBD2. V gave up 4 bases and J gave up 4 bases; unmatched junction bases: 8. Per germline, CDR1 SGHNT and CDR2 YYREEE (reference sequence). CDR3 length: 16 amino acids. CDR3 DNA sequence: TGTGCCAGCAGCGGACTAGCGGGAGAGGCCCTGTACGAGCAGTACTTC. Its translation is CASSGLAGEALYEQYF.

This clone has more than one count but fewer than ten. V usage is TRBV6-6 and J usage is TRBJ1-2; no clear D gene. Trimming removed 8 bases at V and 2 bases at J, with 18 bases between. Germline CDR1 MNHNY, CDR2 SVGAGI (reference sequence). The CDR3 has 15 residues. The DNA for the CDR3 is TGTGCCAGCTCCCCAAGTCCCCCAGCGAACTATGGCTACACCTTC. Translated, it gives CASSPSPPANYGYTF.

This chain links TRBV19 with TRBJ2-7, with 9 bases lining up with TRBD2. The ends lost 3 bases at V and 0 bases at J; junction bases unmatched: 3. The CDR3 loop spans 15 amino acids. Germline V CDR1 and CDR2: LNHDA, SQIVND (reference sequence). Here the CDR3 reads CASSISGGSSYEQYF. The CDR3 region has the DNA TGTGCCAGTAGTATTAGCGGGGGCAGCTCCTACGAGCAGTACTTC. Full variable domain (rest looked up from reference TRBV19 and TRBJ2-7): DGGITQSPKYLFRKEGQNVTLSCEQNLNHDAMYWYRQDPGQGLRLIYYSQIVNDFQKGDIAEGYSVSREKKESFPLTVTSAQKNPTAFYLCASSISGGSSYEQYFGPGTRLTVT.

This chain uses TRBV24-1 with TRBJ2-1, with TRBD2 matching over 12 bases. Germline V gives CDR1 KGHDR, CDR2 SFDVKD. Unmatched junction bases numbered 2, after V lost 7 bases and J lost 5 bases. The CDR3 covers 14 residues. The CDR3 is CATSGLAGHNEQFF. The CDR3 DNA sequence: TGTGCCACCAGCGGACTAGCGGGGCACAATGAGCAGTTCTTC.

This chain's CDR3 is CASTSGGTEGNEQYF. In nucleotides, the CDR3 is TGTGCCAGTACGTCCGGCGGGACCGAAGGGAACGAGCAGTACTTC. The chain carries TRBV19 and TRBJ2-7, with D possibly TRBD2 on 6 matching bases. The CDR3 covers 15 residues. V was clipped by 7 bases and J by 5 bases, with 21 bases between them. Germline assignment: CDR1 LNHDA and CDR2 SQIVND (reference sequence).

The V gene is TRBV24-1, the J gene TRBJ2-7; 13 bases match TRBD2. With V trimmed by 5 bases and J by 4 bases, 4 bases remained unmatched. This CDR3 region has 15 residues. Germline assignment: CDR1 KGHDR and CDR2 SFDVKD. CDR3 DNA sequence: TGTGCCACCAGTGCCCCGGGACTAGCGGGGTACGAGCAGTACTTC. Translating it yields CATSAPGLAGYEQYF.

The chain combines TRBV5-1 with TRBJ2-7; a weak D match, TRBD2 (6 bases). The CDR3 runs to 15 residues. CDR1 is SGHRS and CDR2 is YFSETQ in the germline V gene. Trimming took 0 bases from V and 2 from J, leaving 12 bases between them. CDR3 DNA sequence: TGCGCCAGCAGCTTGGACCGGGAGAGTGCCTACGAGCAGTACTTC. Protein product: CASSLDRESAYEQYF. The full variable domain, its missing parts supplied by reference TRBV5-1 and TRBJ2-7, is KAGVTQTPRYLIKTRGQQVTLSCSPISGHRSVSWYQQTPGQGLQFLFEYFSETQRNKGNFPGRFSGRQFSNSRSEMNVSTLELGDSALYLCASSLDRESAYEQYFGPGTRLTVT.

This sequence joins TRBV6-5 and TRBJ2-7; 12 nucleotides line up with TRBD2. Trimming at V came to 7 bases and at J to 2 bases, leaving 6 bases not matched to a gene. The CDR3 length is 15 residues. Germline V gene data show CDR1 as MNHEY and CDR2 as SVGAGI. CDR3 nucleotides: TGTGCCAGCATACTGAGGACTAGCGGGACCTACGAGCAGTACTTC. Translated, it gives CASILRTSGTYEQYF.

CDR3 sequence: CASSLDGVSTDTQYF. The CDR3 DNA reads TGTGCCAGCAGCTTAGACGGGGTTAGCACAGATACGCAGTATTTT. The chain links TRBV7-9 to TRBJ2-3, with D maybe TRBD2 (5 bases). Per germline, CDR1 SEHNR and CDR2 FQNEAQ (reference sequence). The CDR3 runs 15 residues. Trimming pared 1 base from V and 0 bases from J, leaving 8 bases between.

The CDR3 sequence: CASSPTVSYEQYF. The CDR3 bases are TGTGCCAGCAGTCCGACAGTGTCCTACGAGCAGTACTTC. The V and J genes are TRBV28 and TRBJ2-7; the D gene is possibly TRBD1 (5 bases). The V and J ends lost 5 bases and 1 base respectively, with 9 bases between them. Germline CDR1 MDHEN, CDR2 SYDVKM. This CDR3 contains 13 residues.

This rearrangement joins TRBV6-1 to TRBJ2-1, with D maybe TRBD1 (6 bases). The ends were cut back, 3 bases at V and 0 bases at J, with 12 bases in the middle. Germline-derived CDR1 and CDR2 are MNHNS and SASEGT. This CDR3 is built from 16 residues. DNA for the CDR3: TGTGCCAGCAGTGACCAGGGGTTTTCCTCCTACAATGAGCAGTTCTTC. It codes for CASSDQGFSSYNEQFF.

The CDR3 protein is CASERDTYEQYF. The CDR3 nucleotides are TGTGCCAGCGAGCGGGACACCTACGAGCAGTACTTC. The chain carries TRBV28 and TRBJ2-7; D possibly corresponds to TRBD2 (7 bases). CDR3 length: 12 amino acids. The V end lost 8 bases, the J end lost 2 bases, and 10 bases lay between the germline ends. Per the germline V gene, CDR1 is MDHEN and CDR2 is SYDVKM.

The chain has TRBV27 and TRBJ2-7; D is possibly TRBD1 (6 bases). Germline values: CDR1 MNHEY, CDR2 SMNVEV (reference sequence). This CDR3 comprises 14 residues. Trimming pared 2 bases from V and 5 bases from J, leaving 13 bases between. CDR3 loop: CASSLRQGYNEQYF. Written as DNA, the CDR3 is TGTGCCAGCAGTTTACGGCAGGGGTACAACGAGCAGTACTTC.

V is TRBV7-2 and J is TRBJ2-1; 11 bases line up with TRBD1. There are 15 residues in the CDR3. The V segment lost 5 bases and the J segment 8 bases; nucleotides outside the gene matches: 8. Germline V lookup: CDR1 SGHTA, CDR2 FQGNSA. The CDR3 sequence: CASSQDRGQADEQFF. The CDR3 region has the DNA TGTGCCAGCAGCCAGGACAGGGGGCAAGCAGATGAGCAGTTCTTC.

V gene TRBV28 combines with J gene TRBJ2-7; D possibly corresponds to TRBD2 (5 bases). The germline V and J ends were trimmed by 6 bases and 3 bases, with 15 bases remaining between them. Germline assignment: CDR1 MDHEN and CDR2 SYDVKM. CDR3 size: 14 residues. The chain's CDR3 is CASRPGGENYEQYF. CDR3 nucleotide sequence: TGTGCCAGCAGACCTGGTGGGGAGAACTACGAGCAGTACTTC.

The chain's CDR3 is CASVLPGLETQYF. DNA for the CDR3: TGTGCCAGCGTATTGCCGGGACTAGAGACCCAGTACTTC. The chain carries TRBV5-5 and TRBJ2-5; D perhaps matches TRBD2 (6 bases). The CDR3 is 13 amino acids. With 7 bases removed from V and 4 bases from J, the gap between germline ends came to 14 bases. The germline CDR1 and CDR2 sequences are SGHKS and YYEKEE (reference sequence).

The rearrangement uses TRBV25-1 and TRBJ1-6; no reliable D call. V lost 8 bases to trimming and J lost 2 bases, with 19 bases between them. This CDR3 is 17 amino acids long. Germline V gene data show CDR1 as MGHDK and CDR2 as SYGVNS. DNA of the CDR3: TGTGCCAGCTCCCCTAGGTTGGAGACCCCCTATAATTCACCCCTCCACTTT. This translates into CASSPRLETPYNSPLHF.

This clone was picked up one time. The CDR3 bases are TGTGCCAGCAGTTTCGACAGGATGGAGAACACCGGGGAGCTGTTTTTT. Translating it yields CASSFDRMENTGELFF. This chain joins TRBV5-4 and TRBJ2-2, with D possibly being TRBD1 (6 bases). V gave up 5 bases and J gave up 1 base, with 15 bases separating them. The germline V gene has CDR1 SGHNT and CDR2 YYREEE (reference sequence). The CDR3 runs to 16 residues.

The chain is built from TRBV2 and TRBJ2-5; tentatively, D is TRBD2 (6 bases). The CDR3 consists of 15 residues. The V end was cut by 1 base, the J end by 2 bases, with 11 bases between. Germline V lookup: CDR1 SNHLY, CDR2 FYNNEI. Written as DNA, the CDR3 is TGTGCCAGCAGTGAAGACCGGGGGAGGCAAGAGACCCAGTACTTC. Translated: CASSEDRGRQETQYF.

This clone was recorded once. Here the CDR3 reads CASCPGTGVTNEKLFF. CDR3 bases: TGTGCCAGTTGTCCCGGGACAGGGGTAACTAATGAAAAACTGTTTTTT. The genes are TRBV19 and TRBJ1-4; TRBD1 agrees at 10 bases. The germline V gene encodes CDR1 LNHDA and CDR2 SQIVND (reference sequence). CDR3 length: 16 amino acids. V lost 8 bases and J lost 1; bases outside the gene matches: 7.

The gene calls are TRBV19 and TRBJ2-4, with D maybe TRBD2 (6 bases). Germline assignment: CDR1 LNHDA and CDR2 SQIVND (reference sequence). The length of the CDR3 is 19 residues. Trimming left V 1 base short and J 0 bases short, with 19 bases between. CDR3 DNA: TGTGCCAGTAGTATAGGCCCACATCCGGGAGAAGTAGCCAAAAACATTCAGTACTTC. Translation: CASSIGPHPGEVAKNIQYF.